Listed here are 28 T cell receptor beta chains from one sample, sequenced in a study of CD8 T cells in Susac syndrome. With random hexamers, about 0.45 to 1 ug RNA was reverse transcribed. MiXCR, run by TCRdb on the immunoSEQ multiplex PCR reads, gives a single entry per CDR3 protein. The profile shows about 140,000 distinct CDR3 sequences, about 95% of them singletons. The sample consisted of CD4+ T cells from PBMCs. Receptors originate from a human donor with multiple sclerosis.

The V and J genes are TRBV5-1 and TRBJ2-1; 14 nucleotides align to TRBD2. The CDR3 has 17 amino acids. After removal of 4 bases from V and 2 bases from J, the junction contained 5 bases not matched to a gene. CDR1 is SGHRS and CDR2 is YFSETQ in the germline V gene. The CDR3 protein is CASSPGTSGSPYNEQFF. For the CDR3, the DNA is TGCGCCAGCAGCCCGGGGACTAGCGGGAGTCCCTACAATGAGCAGTTCTTC.

Here the CDR3 reads CSVSRSGTGGGYTF. CDR3 sequence (DNA): TGCAGCGTCTCACGATCGGGGACAGGCGGAGGCTACACCTTC. The chain carries TRBV29-1 and TRBJ1-2; 8 bases map to TRBD1. Trimming at V came to 6 bases and at J to 8 bases, leaving 14 bases not matched to a gene. The CDR3 extends over 14 amino acids. Per germline, CDR1 SQVTM and CDR2 ANQGSEA.

The CDR3 reads CASRGSTGSNHGYTF. The DNA for the CDR3 is TGTGCCAGCAGGGGGTCCACGGGCTCGAATCATGGCTACACCTTC. This sequence joins TRBV2 and TRBJ1-2, with D hard to call. Trimming pared 6 bases from V and 6 bases from J, leaving 20 bases between. Germline lookup yields CDR1 SNHLY and CDR2 FYNNEI. The CDR3 consists of 15 residues.

This rearrangement joins TRBV7-2 to TRBJ2-5; D gene unclear. The CDR3 has 15 amino acids. Germline values: CDR1 SGHTA, CDR2 FQGNSA. Trimming took off 1 base at V and 1 base at J, with 10 bases between the two ends. CDR3 loop: CASSLDGRPQETQYF. CDR3 nucleotides: TGTGCCAGCAGCTTAGACGGCAGACCCCAAGAGACCCAGTACTTC.

This sequence joins TRBV3-1 and TRBJ1-1; D gene ambiguous. Germline CDR1 reads LGHDT; CDR2 reads YNNKEL (reference sequence). V dropped 4 bases and J dropped 0 bases, with 15 bases sitting between them. The CDR3 length is 16 residues. The CDR3 protein is CASSPRRARMNTEAFF. In DNA, the CDR3 is TGTGCCAGCAGCCCCCGGAGGGCTCGGATGAACACTGAAGCTTTCTTT.

The chain links TRBV13 to TRBJ1-1; D perhaps matches TRBD1 (6 bases). Germline V gene sequence: CDR1 PRHDT, CDR2 FYEKMQ (reference sequence). Trimming shortened V by 2 bases and J by 4 bases, and 20 bases separated the two germline ends. CDR3 length: 17 amino acids. The CDR3 sequence: CASSLTGWAGRSTEAFF. CDR3 DNA: TGTGCCAGCAGCTTAACAGGGTGGGCAGGGCGTAGCACTGAAGCTTTCTTT.

This clonotype has just one count. The chain is built from TRBV28 and TRBJ1-5; D is uncertain. Trimming stripped 7 bases from V and 6 bases from J, with 10 bases between. This CDR3 is built from 12 residues. In germline, CDR1 is MDHEN, CDR2 SYDVKM. The DNA of the CDR3 is TGTGCCAGCACCGCCAATGGTCAGCCCCAGCATTTT. The encoded protein is CASTANGQPQHF.

The rearrangement joins TRBV7-9 to TRBJ1-4; tentative D call: TRBD1 (6 bases). Germline CDR1 and CDR2: SEHNR and FQNEAQ (reference sequence). The CDR3 runs 12 residues. The V gene lost 8 bases and the J gene lost 9 bases, with 13 bases spanning the gap. CDR3 in amino acids: CASGTGDKKLFF. The CDR3 DNA sequence: TGTGCCAGCGGAACCGGGGACAAAAAACTGTTTTTT.

The chain uses TRBV5-1 and TRBJ2-5; 7 bases align to TRBD2. The CDR3 runs to 15 residues. Trimming took 0 bases from V and 5 from J; bases not matched to a gene: 7. Per germline, CDR1 SGHRS and CDR2 YFSETQ. The CDR3 reads CASSLGRRERETQYF. CDR3 coding DNA: TGCGCCAGCAGCTTGGGTCGGCGGGAGAGGGAGACCCAGTACTTC.

The V and J genes are TRBV5-4 and TRBJ2-1; 9 bases line up with TRBD2. Germline V gene sequence: CDR1 SGHNT, CDR2 YYREEE (reference sequence). V gave up 3 bases and J gave up 4 bases; unmatched junction bases: 5. This CDR3 region has 15 residues. DNA for the CDR3: TGTGCCAGCAGCTCACTAGCGGGCCGATACAATGAGCAGTTCTTC. It translates to CASSSLAGRYNEQFF.

The V gene is TRBV11-2, the J gene TRBJ2-7; the match to TRBD2 covers 7 bases. This CDR3 has 12 residues. The J segment lost 6 bases and the V segment lost 1 base, leaving 0 bases of the junction unmatched. Germline values: CDR1 SGHAT, CDR2 FQNNGV. CDR3 loop: CASSLAGGEQYF. CDR3 coding DNA: TGTGCCAGCAGCTTAGCGGGAGGCGAGCAGTACTTC.

This clonotype was found once. The genes are TRBV30 and TRBJ1-1; D is unresolved. The V end was cut by 1 base, the J end by 3 bases, with 9 bases between. The CDR3 is made up of 13 amino acids. Germline assignment: CDR1 GTSNPN and CDR2 SVGIG (reference sequence). Here the CDR3 DNA reads TGTGCCTGGAGTGAGGGTTCGCACACTGAAGCTTTCTTT. Amino acid sequence: CAWSEGSHTEAFF.

This rearrangement joins TRBV30 to TRBJ2-5; 8 positions match TRBD1. CDR1 GTSNPN and CDR2 SVGIG come from the germline V gene (reference sequence). With V trimmed by 5 bases and J by 3 bases, 5 bases remained unmatched. The CDR3 is 13 residues long. The CDR3 DNA reads as TGTGCCTGGGAAGGGACAGGCAAAGAGACCCAGTACTTC. It codes for CAWEGTGKETQYF.

The chain combines TRBV20-1 with TRBJ2-1, with 9 nucleotides matching TRBD2. Germline loops: CDR1 DFQATT, CDR2 SNEGSKA (reference sequence). This CDR3 is built from 14 residues. V shed 0 bases and J 7 bases; nucleotides not matched to a gene: 4. CDR3 loop: CSARDAGGPNEQFF. The CDR3 DNA follows: TGCAGTGCTAGAGATGCGGGGGGGCCGAATGAGCAGTTCTTC.

The rearrangement joins TRBV12-3 or TRBV12-4 to TRBJ2-1, with TRBD1 matching over 8 bases. With V trimmed by 5 bases and J by 6 bases, 6 bases remained unmatched. The CDR3 loop spans 14 amino acids. Here the CDR3 DNA reads TGTGCCAGCAGTCCCCGGACAGGGTTCAATGAGCAGTTCTTC. Amino acid sequence: CASSPRTGFNEQFF.

The gene calls are TRBV30 and TRBJ1-2; D is uncertain. Germline assignment: CDR1 GTSNPN and CDR2 SVGIG (reference sequence). The germline V and J ends were trimmed by 0 bases and 0 bases, with 11 bases remaining between them. The length of the CDR3 is 15 residues. The CDR3 DNA sequence: TGTGCCTGGAGTGTATTCGGCAGGCCTAACTATGGCTACACCTTC. Amino acids: CAWSVFGRPNYGYTF.

The gene calls are TRBV29-1 and TRBJ2-3; D not certain. This CDR3 spans 11 amino acids. Germline loops: CDR1 SQVTM, CDR2 ANQGSEA. Between the trimmed V and J ends, which lost 7 bases and 6 bases, there was a span of 11 bases. CDR3 residues: CSASQSDTQYF. The CDR3 region has the DNA TGCAGCGCTTCCCAGTCGGATACGCAGTATTTT.

This clonotype was found a few times. The chain recombines TRBV9 with TRBJ1-2, with 8 bases identical to TRBD1. Trimming cost V 2 bases and J 3 bases; bases outside gene matches: 6. Germline values: CDR1 SGDLS, CDR2 YYNGEE. CDR3 length equals 15 residues. CDR3 in DNA: TGTGCCAGCAGCGTGGGTGGGACAGGACACTATGGCTACACCTTC. This translates into CASSVGGTGHYGYTF.

The chain couples TRBV7-9 to TRBJ2-7, with TRBD2 matching 7 bases. This CDR3 has 14 amino acids. Germline CDR1 and CDR2: SEHNR and FQNEAQ (reference sequence). The V and J ends lost 5 bases and 3 bases, in that order; junction bases with no gene match: 7. DNA for the CDR3: TGTGCCAGCAGCCCTTCATCGGGGGGCTACGAGCAGTACTTC. This translates into CASSPSSGGYEQYF.

The table lists this clonotype with a few counts. V is TRBV6-2 or TRBV6-3 and J is TRBJ2-1; D is unclear. Between the trimmed V and J ends, which lost 0 bases and 4 bases, there was a span of 7 bases. The CDR3 is 14 amino acids. The germline V gene encodes CDR1 MNHEY and CDR2 SVGEGT. The CDR3 here is CASSYSRVYNEQFF. The CDR3 region has the DNA TGTGCCAGCAGTTACTCTAGGGTTTACAATGAGCAGTTCTTC.

The CDR3 DNA sequence: TGCAGCGTTGAACGGGGTTCGAATGAGCAGTTCTTC. Protein product: CSVERGSNEQFF. The V and J genes are TRBV29-1 and TRBJ2-1; perhaps TRBD2 as D (5 bases). CDR1 and CDR2 from the germline V gene are SQVTM and ANQGSEA. CDR3 length equals 12 residues. V dropped 2 bases and J dropped 7 bases, with 9 bases sitting between them.

The gene calls are TRBV6-5 and TRBJ1-6; D unresolved. The germline V and J ends were trimmed by 4 bases and 0 bases, with 7 bases remaining between them. In germline, CDR1 is MNHEY, CDR2 SVGAGI. The CDR3 sequence is 15 residues long. CDR3 sequence (DNA): TGTGCCAGCAGTTCGTTGAACTCCTATAATTCACCCCTCCACTTT. Protein: CASSSLNSYNSPLHF.

The chain has TRBV4-1 and TRBJ2-7, with 7 positions matching TRBD2. V was clipped by 0 bases and J by 0 bases; unmatched bases: 5. Germline loops: CDR1 MGHRA, CDR2 YSYEKL. The CDR3 is 16 residues long. CDR3 amino acids: CASSQDPSGNSYEQYF. DNA for the CDR3: TGCGCCAGCAGCCAAGATCCAAGCGGGAACTCCTACGAGCAGTACTTC.

The chain is built from TRBV6-2 or TRBV6-3 and TRBJ2-7; TRBD1 or TRBD2 may be the D gene (5 bases each). There are 15 residues in the CDR3. Trimming removed 5 bases at V and 1 base at J, with 15 bases between. Germline V gene lookup returns CDR1 MNHEY and CDR2 SVGEGT. Here the CDR3 DNA reads TGTGCCAGCAGTACCGGACGGGACCGTTCCTACGAGCAGTACTTC. Translating it yields CASSTGRDRSYEQYF.

CDR3 nucleotide sequence: TGTGCCAGCAGCGTAGGCCATGGGACTAGCGGGACGGATACGCAGTATTTT. Protein sequence: CASSVGHGTSGTDTQYF. The gene calls are TRBV9 and TRBJ2-3; 13 nucleotides line up with TRBD2. The CDR3 covers 17 residues. V shed 0 bases, J shed 6 bases, and the junction held 7 bases outside the gene matches. The V gene's germline CDR1 is SGDLS and CDR2 YYNGEE. The complete variable domain, with remaining parts taken from reference TRBV9 and TRBJ2-3, reads DSGVTQTPKHLITATGQRVTLRCSPRSGDLSVYWYQQSLDQGLQFLIQYYNGEERAKGNILERFSAQQFPDLHSELNLSSLELGDSALYFCASSVGHGTSGTDTQYFGPGTRLTVL.

V and J are TRBV30 and TRBJ2-3; D possibly corresponds to TRBD2 (6 bases). Trimming stripped 0 bases from V and 1 base from J, with 8 bases between. The CDR3 is made up of 14 amino acids. Germline assignment: CDR1 GTSNPN and CDR2 SVGIG (reference sequence). CDR3 nucleotide sequence: TGTGCCTGGAGTGTGGAGGGTCGCACAGATACGCAGTATTTT. It specifies CAWSVEGRTDTQYF.

This sequence joins TRBV7-2 and TRBJ2-1, with TRBD2 identical over 8 bases. The CDR3 loop spans 16 amino acids. From germline, CDR1 is SGHTA and CDR2 FQGNSA. V dropped 5 bases and J dropped 4; count of bases not matched to a gene: 10. CDR3 in DNA: TGTGCCAGCAGCGCAGACCTAGCGGGTCCTTACAATGAGCAGTTCTTC. Residues: CASSADLAGPYNEQFF.

This clonotype was recorded only once. CDR3 nucleotide sequence: TGCAGTGCTAGTGACACAGGGTACGAGCAGTACTTC. Its translation is CSASDTGYEQYF. This chain connects TRBV20-1 to TRBJ2-7; D may be TRBD1 (6 bases). The V and J ends lost 3 bases and 4 bases respectively, with 10 bases between them. Germline lookup yields CDR1 DFQATT and CDR2 SNEGSKA (reference sequence). This CDR3 comprises 12 residues.